What follows are 17 T cell receptor beta chains derived from one specimen sequenced in a study of blood T cell repertoires in COVID-19. Some clones are missing from TCRdb's copy, which holds only in-frame ones; the method was immunoSEQ multiplex PCR. The table shows more than 85,000 clones, with roughly 87% occurring only once. Input material: peripheral blood. The receptors here all came from a man in his fifties or sixties with active COVID-19.

The rearrangement joins TRBV19 to TRBJ1-3; D remains ambiguous. CDR1 is LNHDA, CDR2 SQIVND, per germline (reference sequence). The CDR3 sequence is 14 residues long. The ends were cut back, 6 bases at V and 4 bases at J, with 13 bases in the middle. The CDR3 DNA is TGTGCCAGTAGCGGGGAAATGGCCGGAAACACCATATATTTT. Translation gives CASSGEMAGNTIYF.

This chain links TRBV3-1 (or the pseudogene TRBV3-2) with TRBJ2-1; TRBD2 aligns across 14 bases. V shed 5 bases and J 4 bases; nucleotides not matched to a gene: 1. Per germline, CDR1 LGHDT and CDR2 YNNKEL (reference sequence). The CDR3 loop spans 15 amino acids. The CDR3, as DNA: TGTGCCAGCAGCGGACTAGCGGGGGGTTACAATGAGCAGTTCTTC. Amino acid sequence: CASSGLAGGYNEQFF.

The chain couples TRBV30 to TRBJ1-3, with D unresolved. CDR3 length: 11 residues. Germline values: CDR1 GTSNPN, CDR2 SVGIG (reference sequence). The CDR3 spells CARAERNTIYF. The CDR3 DNA follows: TGTGCACGAGCCGAGAGAAACACCATATATTTT.

This chain links TRBV11-3 with TRBJ2-1, with TRBD2 identical over 11 bases. CDR1 and CDR2 (germline): SGHNT, YENEEA. Germline trimming cut 4 bases from V and 4 bases from J; bases unmatched to any gene: 6. The CDR3 runs 16 residues. CDR3 region: CASSSTSGDVYNEQFF. The CDR3 nucleotides are TGTGCCAGCAGCTCGACTAGCGGGGATGTATACAATGAGCAGTTCTTC.

V usage is TRBV6-5 and J usage is TRBJ2-7, with 8 nucleotides matching TRBD1. V gave up 5 bases and J gave up 6 bases; unmatched junction bases: 6. Germline V lookup: CDR1 MNHEY, CDR2 SVGAGI. The CDR3 spans 13 residues. CDR3 sequence (DNA): TGTGCCAGCAGTACAAGACAGGGGACCGAGCAGTACTTC. Translated: CASSTRQGTEQYF.

The chain recombines TRBV7-6 with TRBJ2-5; D is perhaps TRBD2 (5 bases). The CDR3 loop spans 16 amino acids. With 0 bases removed from V and 4 bases from J, the gap between germline ends came to 15 bases. Germline V CDR1 and CDR2: SGHVS, FNYEAQ. CDR3 sequence reads: CASSLASGVRAETQYF. The CDR3 DNA sequence: TGTGCCAGCAGCTTAGCCTCCGGGGTCCGGGCAGAGACCCAGTACTTC.

The V gene is TRBV5-1, the J gene TRBJ1-6; the D gene is possibly TRBD1 (6 bases). V was shortened by 8 bases and J by 5 bases, with 17 bases between the two germline ends. Germline CDR1 reads SGHRS; CDR2 reads YFSETQ. The CDR3 has 15 residues. CDR3 DNA sequence: TGCGCCAGTCATCCAGGGACACGGGATAATTCACCCCTCCACTTT. It specifies CASHPGTRDNSPLHF.

The chain employs TRBV6-6 and TRBJ1-1; 9 bases align to TRBD1. Trimming cost V 6 bases and J 5 bases; bases outside gene matches: 10. Looked up from germline, CDR1 is MNHNY and CDR2 is SVGAGI (reference sequence). The CDR3 consists of 15 residues. The CDR3 region is CASRTQGASGTEAFF. The DNA of the CDR3 is TGTGCCAGCAGGACACAGGGGGCGTCAGGTACTGAAGCTTTCTTT.

The chain couples TRBV4-1 to TRBJ1-1; D may be TRBD1 (6 bases). Germline CDR1 MGHRA, CDR2 YSYEKL. The V and J ends lost 0 bases and 3 bases respectively, with 20 bases between them. This CDR3 is 18 amino acids long. Here the CDR3 reads CASSQDEISPGAHTEAFF. In nucleotides, the CDR3 is TGCGCCAGCAGCCAAGACGAGATATCCCCAGGGGCGCACACTGAAGCTTTCTTT.

The chain has TRBV3-1 (or the pseudogene TRBV3-2) and TRBJ2-7; 7 bases line up with TRBD1. Germline V gene sequence: CDR1 LGHDT, CDR2 YNNKEL (reference sequence). V shed 5 bases and J 0 bases; nucleotides not matched to a gene: 4. The CDR3 has 14 amino acids. CDR3: CASSSQGSSYEQYF. The CDR3, as DNA: TGTGCCAGCAGCTCACAGGGGAGCTCCTACGAGCAGTACTTC.

This clone was seen once. The chain joins TRBV3-1 (or the pseudogene TRBV3-2) to TRBJ2-2; 9 bases align to TRBD1. The CDR3 runs 13 residues. CDR1 and CDR2 from the germline V gene are LGHDT and YNNKEL (reference sequence). V lost 8 bases to trimming and J lost 8 bases; unmatched junction nucleotides: 6. CDR3 nucleotide sequence: TGTGCCAGCTGTGACAGGGGGTTGGGGGAGCTGTTTTTT. Translated, it gives CASCDRGLGELFF.

The J gene is TRBJ1-6, the V gene TRBV4-1, with D perhaps matching TRBD1 (6 bases). Germline loops: CDR1 MGHRA, CDR2 YSYEKL. The CDR3 covers 15 residues. The V end was cut by 1 base, the J end by 8 bases, with 12 bases between. CDR3 DNA sequence: TGCGCCAGCAGCCAAGTAACAGGGACGGATTCACCCCTCCACTTT. Its translation is CASSQVTGTDSPLHF.

The chain uses TRBV6-5 and TRBJ2-7; TRBD2 agrees at 12 bases. In germline, CDR1 is MNHEY, CDR2 SVGAGI. This CDR3 region has 16 residues. J was trimmed by 2 bases and V by 2 bases; bases with no gene match: 4. Here the CDR3 reads CASSYTGLAGTYEQYF. The CDR3 DNA follows: TGTGCCAGCAGTTACACCGGACTAGCGGGGACCTACGAGCAGTACTTC.

The V call is TRBV7-9, the J call TRBJ1-2; D unresolved. This CDR3 comprises 13 residues. Germline CDR1 reads SEHNR; CDR2 reads FQNEAQ (reference sequence). V was trimmed by 5 bases and J by 8 bases, leaving 15 bases between them. The CDR3 DNA reads TGTGCCAGCAGCCGGACTGGGGAGACGGGCTACACCTTC. Translation gives CASSRTGETGYTF.

The chain joins TRBV18 to TRBJ1-1; D gene uncertain. The CDR3 consists of 15 residues. V lost 0 bases, J lost 1 base, and 9 bases lay in between. Germline V CDR1 and CDR2: KGHSH, LQKENI. CDR3 in amino acids: CASSPPWATNTEAFF. Written as DNA, the CDR3 is TGTGCCAGCTCACCACCGTGGGCTACGAACACTGAAGCTTTCTTT.

The CDR3 loop is CASSWGRDSTYEQYF. For the CDR3, the DNA is TGTGCCAGCAGTTGGGGGCGAGACTCAACCTACGAGCAGTACTTC. The chain carries TRBV9 and TRBJ2-7; TRBD1 is a possible D gene (6 bases). The V end was cut by 5 bases, the J end by 2 bases, with 17 bases between. The CDR3 is 15 amino acids. CDR1 and CDR2 (germline): SGDLS, YYNGEE.

This clone was observed a handful of times. The chain joins TRBV20-1 to TRBJ1-2, with D possibly TRBD1 on 5 matching bases. The germline V and J ends were trimmed by 3 bases and 4 bases, with 6 bases remaining between them. The CDR3 runs to 11 residues. Germline CDR1 is DFQATT and CDR2 is SNEGSKA (reference sequence). The DNA of the CDR3 is TGCAGTGCTAGCGGGGGCTATGGCTACACCTTC. This gives the protein CSASGGYGYTF.